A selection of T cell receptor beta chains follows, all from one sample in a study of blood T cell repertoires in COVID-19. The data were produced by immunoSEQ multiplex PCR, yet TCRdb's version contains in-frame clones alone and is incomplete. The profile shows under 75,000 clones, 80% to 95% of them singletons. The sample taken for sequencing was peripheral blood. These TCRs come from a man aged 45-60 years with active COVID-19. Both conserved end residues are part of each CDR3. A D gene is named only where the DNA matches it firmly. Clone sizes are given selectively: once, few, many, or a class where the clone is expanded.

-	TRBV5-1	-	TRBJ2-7	CASSLATQVSYEQYF	TGCGCCAGCAGCTTGGCCACACAGGTCTCCTACGAGCAGTACTTC
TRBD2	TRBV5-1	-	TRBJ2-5	CASRGAGVETQYF	TGCGCCAGCAGAGGAGCGGGAGTTGAGACCCAGTACTTC
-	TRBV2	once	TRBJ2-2	CASKQAAGELFF	TGTGCCAGCAAGCAGGCTGCCGGGGAGCTGTTTTTT
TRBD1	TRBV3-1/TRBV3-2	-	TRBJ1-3	CASSQETGLGNTIYF	TGTGCCAGCAGCCAAGAGACAGGGCTAGGAAACACCATATATTTT
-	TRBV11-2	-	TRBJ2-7	CASSLVREVGGYEQYF	TGTGCCAGCAGCTTAGTTAGGGAGGTTGGGGGCTACGAGCAGTACTTC
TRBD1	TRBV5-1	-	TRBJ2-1	CASSAGQGESNEQFF	TGCGCCAGCAGCGCGGGACAGGGGGAAAGTAATGAGCAGTTCTTC
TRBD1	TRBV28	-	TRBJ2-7	CASSTPGTGGYEQYF	TGTGCCAGCAGTACACCCGGGACAGGGGGTTACGAGCAGTACTTC
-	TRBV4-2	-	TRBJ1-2	CASSHPVRGNDGYTF	TGTGCCAGCAGCCATCCAGTTCGCGGGAACGATGGCTACACCTTC
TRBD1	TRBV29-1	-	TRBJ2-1	CSAKDRVNEQFF	TGCAGCGCCAAAGACAGGGTAAATGAGCAGTTCTTC
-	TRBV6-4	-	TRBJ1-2	CASSAARGYGYTF	TGTGCCAGCAGCGCGGCCAGGGGCTATGGCTACACCTTC
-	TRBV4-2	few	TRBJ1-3	CASSQEGAGGNTIYF	TGTGCCAGCAGCCAAGAGGGGGCAGGTGGAAACACCATATATTTT
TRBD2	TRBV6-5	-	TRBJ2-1	CASSYSWREGGNEQFF	TGTGCCAGCAGTTACTCCTGGCGGGAGGGCGGGAATGAGCAGTTCTTC
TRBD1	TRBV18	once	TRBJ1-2	CASSPRTGDNYGYTF	TGTGCCAGCTCACCACGGACAGGTGACAACTATGGCTACACCTTC
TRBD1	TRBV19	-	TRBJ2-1	CASAGQGVYNEQFF	TGTGCCAGTGCGGGACAGGGGGTATACAATGAGCAGTTCTTC
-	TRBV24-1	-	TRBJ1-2	CATNDLNSSGYTF	TGTGCCACCAATGATTTAAACAGCAGTGGCTACACCTTC
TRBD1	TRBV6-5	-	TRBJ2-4	CASKDRVAIQYF	TGTGCCAGCAAAGACAGGGTGGCCATTCAGTACTTC
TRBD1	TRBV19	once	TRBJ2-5	CASSMVRGRQETQYF	TGTGCCAGTAGTATGGTCAGGGGGCGCCAAGAGACCCAGTACTTC
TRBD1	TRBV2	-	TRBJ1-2	CASRLGGQGIYGYTF	TGTGCCAGCAGATTAGGGGGACAGGGAATATATGGCTACACCTTC
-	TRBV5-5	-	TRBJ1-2	CASSAGAGGANYGYTF	TGTGCCAGCAGCGCCGGGGCGGGGGGAGCTAACTATGGCTACACCTTC
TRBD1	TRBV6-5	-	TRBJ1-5	CASSLGGQGNQPQHF	TGTGCCAGCAGCCTAGGGGGACAGGGCAATCAGCCCCAGCATTTT
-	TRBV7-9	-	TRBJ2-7	CASSLEAMRSSSYEQYF	TGTGCCAGCAGCTTAGAAGCTATGCGGTCCTCAAGCTACGAGCAGTACTTC
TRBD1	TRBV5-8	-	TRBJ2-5	CASSQTKDRRQETQYF	TGTGCCAGCAGCCAAACAAAGGACAGGCGCCAAGAGACCCAGTACTTC
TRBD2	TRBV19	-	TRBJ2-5	CASSMTSGFVEETQYF	TGTGCCAGTAGTATGACTAGCGGTTTTGTGGAAGAGACCCAGTACTTC
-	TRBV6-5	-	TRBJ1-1	CASSYQDSMNTEAFF	TGTGCCAGCAGTTACCAGGACAGTATGAACACTGAAGCTTTCTTT
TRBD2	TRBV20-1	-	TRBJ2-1	CSPSGGGEQFF	TGCAGCCCTAGCGGGGGAGGTGAGCAGTTCTTC
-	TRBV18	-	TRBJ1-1	CASSPSAENTEAFF	TGTGCCAGCTCACCATCTGCAGAGAACACTGAAGCTTTCTTT
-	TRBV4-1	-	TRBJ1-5	CASSQRQGLNSNQPQHF	TGCGCCAGCAGCCAAAGGCAGGGCCTTAATAGCAATCAGCCCCAGCATTTT
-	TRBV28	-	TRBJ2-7	CASSHSPTWQGSYEQYF	TGTGCCAGCAGTCACAGCCCCACTTGGCAGGGTTCCTACGAGCAGTACTTC
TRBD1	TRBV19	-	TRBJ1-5	CASVAGDRPNQPQHF	TGTGCCAGTGTAGCGGGGGACAGACCTAATCAGCCCCAGCATTTT
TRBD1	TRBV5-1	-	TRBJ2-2	CASSSDRGSTGELFF	TGCGCCAGCAGCTCCGACAGGGGTAGTACCGGGGAGCTGTTTTTT
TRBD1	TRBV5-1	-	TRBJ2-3	CASSYTGTGGRNTDTQYF	TGCGCCAGCAGCTATACCGGGACAGGGGGCAGGAACACAGATACGCAGTATTTT
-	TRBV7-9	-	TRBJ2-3	CASSSSGASTDTQYF	TGTGCCAGCAGCTCGTCCGGTGCTAGCACAGATACGCAGTATTTT
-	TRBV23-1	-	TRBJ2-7	CASSQTYGARHEQYF	TGCGCCAGCAGTCAAACGTATGGGGCTCGCCACGAGCAGTACTTC
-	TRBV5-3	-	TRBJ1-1	CARSLCGTRNTEAFF	TGTGCCAGAAGCTTGTGTGGGACAAGGAACACTGAAGCTTTCTTT
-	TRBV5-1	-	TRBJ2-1	CASSANGPRYNEQFF	TGCGCCAGCAGCGCTAATGGCCCGAGGTACAATGAGCAGTTCTTC
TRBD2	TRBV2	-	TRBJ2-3	CASSELRGASSTDTQYF	TGTGCCAGCAGTGAATTGCGGGGGGCCTCTAGCACAGATACGCAGTATTTT
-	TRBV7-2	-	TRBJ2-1	CASSSLNNEQFF	TGTGCCAGCAGCTCCTTAAACAATGAGCAGTTCTTC
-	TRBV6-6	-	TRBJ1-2	CATRSGVDYGYTF	TGTGCCACCCGGTCGGGGGTTGACTATGGCTACACCTTC